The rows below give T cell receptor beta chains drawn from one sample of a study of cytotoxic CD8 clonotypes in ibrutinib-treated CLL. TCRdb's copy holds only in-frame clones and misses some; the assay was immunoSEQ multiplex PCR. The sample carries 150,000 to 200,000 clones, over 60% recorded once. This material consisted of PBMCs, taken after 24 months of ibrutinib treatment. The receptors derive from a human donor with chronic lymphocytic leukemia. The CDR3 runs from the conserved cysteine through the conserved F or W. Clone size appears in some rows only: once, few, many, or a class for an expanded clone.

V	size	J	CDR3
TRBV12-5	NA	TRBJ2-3	CASGLVSHGGDTQYF
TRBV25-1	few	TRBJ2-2	CASSESGELFF
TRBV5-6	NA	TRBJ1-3	CASSLVTRGGNTIYF
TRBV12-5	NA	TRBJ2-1	CASGLEQVSGTSGRLIFRNEQFF
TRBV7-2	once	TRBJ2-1	CASSLLLAGDEQFF
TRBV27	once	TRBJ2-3	CASSLSMLDTQYF
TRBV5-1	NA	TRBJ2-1	CASGPRREFSYNEQFF
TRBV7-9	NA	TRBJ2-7	CASSRTSGRIPSSYEQYF
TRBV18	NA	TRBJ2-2	CASSPFRQNTGELFF
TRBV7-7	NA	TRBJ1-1	CASSLALNTEAFF
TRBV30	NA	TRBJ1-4	CAWGGTAYNEKLFF
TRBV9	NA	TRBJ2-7	CASSPRLTSSGEQYF
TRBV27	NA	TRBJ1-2	CASSFVPTGYGYTF
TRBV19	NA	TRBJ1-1	CASSNHYVAGLNTEAFF
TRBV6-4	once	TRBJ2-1	CASSDSGISWGEQFF
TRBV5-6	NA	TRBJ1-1	CASSWIDSYTEAFF
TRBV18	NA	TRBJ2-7	CASSTARTVIYEQYF
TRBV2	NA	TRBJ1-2	CASQKPGGLYYGYTF
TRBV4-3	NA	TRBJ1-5	CASSQDSVSNQPQHF
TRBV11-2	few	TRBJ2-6	CASSLRGTATHSGANVLTF
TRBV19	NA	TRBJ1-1	CASSTRQVTNTEAFF